The clone carrying this T cell receptor (beta chain) came up a few times. Its antigen is not known. These data belong to a study of CD8 T cells in ankylosing spondylitis. Study outcomes and limitations: What appeared characteristic of ankylosing spondylitis blood was a TCR beta motif of under 10 highly homologous variants.

Germline V gene sequence: CDR1 SGHRS, CDR2 YFSETQ. The CDR3 contains 17 residues. Trimming cost V 0 bases and J 6 bases; bases outside gene matches: 8. Quantitative 5'-RACE was performed with molecular barcodes, and it yielded the TCR beta libraries. One entry per CDR3 protein results from TCRdb running MiXCR on the 5' RACE reads. The table records roughly 670,000 distinct CDR3 sequences, roughly 19% of them present only once. The sequencing input was blood, either unsorted or a sorted T cell fraction (not recorded which). The chain joins TRBV5-1 to TRBJ2-1, with 11 bases aligning to TRBD2. This clonotype was sampled from a male donor with ankylosing spondylitis. Here the CDR3 reads CASSLASRLAGGNEQFF. The CDR3 DNA reads TGCGCCAGCAGCTTGGCCTCCCGGCTAGCGGGAGGCAATGAGCAGTTCTTC.